A selection of T cell receptor beta chains follows, all from one sample in a study of control samples from healthy donors and cancer patients. The protocol was immunoSEQ multiplex PCR, while the TCRdb copy is restricted to in-frame clones and leaves out a portion. The sample carries over 80,000 clones, 75% to 85% recorded once. The sample comprised blood. The receptors were gathered from a woman aged 25 to 45 in good health. The CDR3 runs from the conserved cysteine through the conserved F or W. Each record gives: D gene, V gene, clone size, CDR3 length, J gene, CDR3 DNA, CDR3 protein. A D gene is named only where the DNA matches it firmly. Clone size, where shown, is once, few, many, or a class for clones that have expanded.

NA	TRBV19	NA	12	TRBJ1-2	TGTGCCACCAGAGGAGGGGAGGACGGCTACACCTTC	CATRGGEDGYTF
TRBD2	TRBV30	NA	15	TRBJ2-1	TGTGCCTGGCAACACGGGGGGAGCTCCTACAATGAGCAGTTCTTC	CAWQHGGSSYNEQFF
TRBD1	TRBV3-1/TRBV3-2	NA	16	TRBJ1-4	TGTGCCAGCAGCCAAGGGGAAGACAGGGGATATGAAAAACTGTTTTTT	CASSQGEDRGYEKLFF
NA	TRBV30	NA	14	TRBJ1-5	TGTGCCTGGAGTGCGGGGCAGGGCAATCAGCCCCAGCATTTT	CAWSAGQGNQPQHF
TRBD2	TRBV3-1/TRBV3-2	NA	16	TRBJ2-3	TGTGCCAGCAGCCAAGAAGGCGGGGGGCGGACAGATACGCAGTATTTT	CASSQEGGGRTDTQYF
NA	TRBV6-1	NA	12	TRBJ2-7	TGTGCCAGCAGTGATATAGGGGACGAGCAGTACTTC	CASSDIGDEQYF
NA	TRBV7-8	NA	15	TRBJ2-1	TGTGCCAGCAGCTTACAGCCGGGGAGGAACAATGAGCAGTTCTTC	CASSLQPGRNNEQFF
NA	TRBV30	NA	11	TRBJ1-2	TGTGCCTGTTCGCTCGGGAATGGCTACACCTTC	CACSLGNGYTF
NA	TRBV15	NA	16	TRBJ1-5	TGTGCCACCAGCAGAGATAGGCCGAAGGTCGGGCAGCCCCAGCATTTT	CATSRDRPKVGQPQHF
NA	TRBV5-1	NA	16	TRBJ1-6	TGCGCCAGCAGCTTGAAAGCAGGCCCCGTCGAATCACCCCTCCACTTT	CASSLKAGPVESPLHF
NA	TRBV20-1	once	17	TRBJ2-4	TGCAGTGCTAGTAACTTTCCGGCGGCCAAAGCCAAAAACATTCAGTACTTC	CSASNFPAAKAKNIQYF
NA	TRBV5-1	NA	14	TRBJ2-7	TGCGCCAGCAGCCGTGACAGTTTATTCTACGAGCAGTACTTC	CASSRDSLFYEQYF
TRBD1	TRBV30	NA	13	TRBJ2-7	TGTGCCTGGAGTGTGGGACAGAGGGACGAGCAGTACTTC	CAWSVGQRDEQYF
NA	TRBV7-9	NA	15	TRBJ1-1	TGTGCCAGCAGCGAAGGACAGTACATGAACACTGAAGCTTTCTTT	CASSEGQYMNTEAFF
NA	TRBV30	NA	13	TRBJ1-4	TGTGCCTGGAGTGGCCCTCGGGTTAAAAAACTGTTTTTT	CAWSGPRVKKLFF
NA	TRBV6-2/TRBV6-3	few	13	TRBJ1-1	TGTGCCAGCAGTTACCGGGTGAACACTGAAGCTTTCTTT	CASSYRVNTEAFF
NA	TRBV14	few	15	TRBJ2-7	TGTGCCAGCAGCCAAGATCATCTCATAAGGTCCGAGCAGTACTTC	CASSQDHLIRSEQYF
NA	TRBV18	NA	12	TRBJ2-7	TGTGCCAGCTCACCAAATTCCCACGAGCAGTACTTC	CASSPNSHEQYF
TRBD2	TRBV2	NA	16	TRBJ2-5	TGTGCCAGCAGTGAAGCCCAGCGGGGGCACCGAGAGACCCAGTACTTC	CASSEAQRGHRETQYF
NA	TRBV19	NA	14	TRBJ1-1	TGTGCCAGTACCCCAACCAGGATGAACACTGAAGCTTTCTTT	CASTPTRMNTEAFF
NA	TRBV18	NA	14	TRBJ1-2	TGTGCCAGCTCGCCCGGTGGGGACATCAGCGGCTACACCTTC	CASSPGGDISGYTF
NA	TRBV21-1	NA	15	TRBJ2-3	TGTGCCAGCAGAGGTTTGCCTAGCGGGGGGTATACGCAGTATTTT	CASRGLPSGGYTQYF
TRBD1	TRBV5-5	NA	13	TRBJ2-7	TGTGCCAGCAGCATAAAGGACAGGGACGAGCAGTACTTC	CASSIKDRDEQYF
TRBD1	TRBV30	NA	12	TRBJ2-3	TGTGCCTCCGGGACAGGGTCAGATACGCAGTATTTT	CASGTGSDTQYF
TRBD1	TRBV18	few	13	TRBJ2-7	TGTGCCAGCTCACCGCAACAGGGGGGCGAGCAGTACTTC	CASSPQQGGEQYF
NA	TRBV19	NA	13	TRBJ2-7	TGTGCCAGTAGTACTCAAAATTCCTACGAGCAGTACTTC	CASSTQNSYEQYF
NA	TRBV29-1	NA	12	TRBJ2-7	TGCAGCGCGAGGACGCTAACCTACGAGCAGTACTTC	CSARTLTYEQYF
TRBD1	TRBV28	NA	13	TRBJ2-7	TGTGCCAGCAGCCGGACAGGGACCTACGAGCAGTACTTC	CASSRTGTYEQYF
TRBD2	TRBV5-4	NA	14	TRBJ2-3	TGTGCCAGCAGCCGAAGGGACTATACAGATACGCAGTATTTT	CASSRRDYTDTQYF
TRBD2	TRBV19	NA	14	TRBJ2-2	TGTGCCAGCGTCCCTAGCGGGGCGCCCGGGGAGCTGTTTTTT	CASVPSGAPGELFF
TRBD1	TRBV10-3	NA	11	TRBJ1-1	TGTGCCATCAGGGACAGGGGAGAAGCTTTCTTT	CAIRDRGEAFF
NA	TRBV7-2	NA	14	TRBJ1-6	TGTGCCAGCAGCGTTACCCGGGAGGGTTCACCCCTCCACTTT	CASSVTREGSPLHF
NA	TRBV19	NA	13	TRBJ1-1	TGTGCCAGTAGTTCTCGGCGTGATACTGAAGCTTTCTTT	CASSSRRDTEAFF
NA	TRBV7-9	NA	12	TRBJ2-7	TGTGCCAGCAGCTTAGGAGGGGACGAGCAGTACTTC	CASSLGGDEQYF
NA	TRBV29-1	NA	14	TRBJ2-3	TGCAGCGTTGACCCGTGGGGAGGCACAGATACGCAGTATTTT	CSVDPWGGTDTQYF
TRBD2	TRBV3-1/TRBV3-2	NA	15	TRBJ2-2	TGTGCCAGCAGCTCCGGGACTAGTACTGTCGGGGAGCTGTTTTTT	CASSSGTSTVGELFF
NA	TRBV12-3/TRBV12-4	NA	13	TRBJ1-3	TGTGCCAGCTCTGGGGGCTCTGGAAACACCATATATTTT	CASSGGSGNTIYF
NA	TRBV5-1	NA	12	TRBJ2-5	TGCGCCAGCAGCTTAGTCTTCGAGACCCAGTACTTC	CASSLVFETQYF
TRBD1	TRBV23-1	once	16	TRBJ1-3	TGCGCCAGCAGTCATCCCGGACAGGGCCCTGGAAACACCATATATTTT	CASSHPGQGPGNTIYF
TRBD1	TRBV7-8	NA	16	TRBJ2-1	TGTGCCAGCAGCTCCCGTAGGGACAGCTACAATCGGGAGCAGTTCTTC	CASSSRRDSYNREQFF
NA	TRBV29-1	NA	15	TRBJ2-1	TGCAGCGTTCCCGCCAATGTGGGAGGATACAATGAGCAGTTCTTC	CSVPANVGGYNEQFF
NA	TRBV5-5	NA	16	TRBJ1-1	TGTGCCAGCAGCTTGGTGTGGTCCAGGGGAAACACTGAAGCTTTCTTT	CASSLVWSRGNTEAFF
NA	TRBV5-5	NA	11	TRBJ2-1	TGTGCCAGCAGCTTGCCCAATGAGCAGTTCTTC	CASSLPNEQFF
NA	TRBV5-4	NA	13	TRBJ2-7	TGTGCCAGCAGCTTGAGTTCTGGGGTCGAGCAGTACTTC	CASSLSSGVEQYF
TRBD1	TRBV18	NA	18	TRBJ2-1	TGTGCCAGCTCTCGGGAACAGGGGGCTAGGAGCTCCTACAATGAGCAGTTCTTC	CASSREQGARSSYNEQFF
NA	TRBV7-2	NA	15	TRBJ1-3	TGTGCCAGCAGCACGGACAGATTCTCTGGAAACACCATATATTTT	CASSTDRFSGNTIYF
NA	TRBV4-3	NA	14	TRBJ1-3	TGCGCCAGCAGCCAAGATGCCGGGGGAAACACCATATATTTT	CASSQDAGGNTIYF
TRBD2	TRBV5-1	NA	18	TRBJ2-7	TGCGCCAGCAGCTGGGGAGGGCCGTTACAGGCCCTGGGGGGCGAGCAGTACTTC	CASSWGGPLQALGGEQYF
NA	TRBV4-3	NA	15	TRBJ1-2	TGCGCCAGCAGCCAAGATTGGCGTGGGGGGTGGGGCTACACCTTC	CASSQDWRGGWGYTF
NA	TRBV11-2	NA	12	TRBJ1-2	TGTGCCAGCAGCTTATGGAGGGGCGGCTACACCTTC	CASSLWRGGYTF
NA	TRBV10-2	few	15	TRBJ1-2	TGCGCCAGCAGAACTGCTCAGGCCCCTTTCTATGGCTACACCTTC	CASRTAQAPFYGYTF
NA	TRBV5-5	NA	14	TRBJ1-1	TGTGCCAGCAGCCCTAGGGGGTGGGACACTGAAGCTTTCTTT	CASSPRGWDTEAFF
TRBD2	TRBV3-1/TRBV3-2	NA	16	TRBJ2-5	TGTGCCAGCAGCCATTCGACTAGCGGGGGCCAAGAGACCCAGTACTTC	CASSHSTSGGQETQYF
NA	TRBV24-1	NA	15	TRBJ1-1	TGTGCCACCAGTGATTCTCTAGGGGGGAACACTGAAGCTTTCTTT	CATSDSLGGNTEAFF
NA	TRBV19	NA	17	TRBJ1-3	TGTGCCAGTAGTATACTCTCGACACTTACTACTGGAAACACCATATATTTT	CASSILSTLTTGNTIYF